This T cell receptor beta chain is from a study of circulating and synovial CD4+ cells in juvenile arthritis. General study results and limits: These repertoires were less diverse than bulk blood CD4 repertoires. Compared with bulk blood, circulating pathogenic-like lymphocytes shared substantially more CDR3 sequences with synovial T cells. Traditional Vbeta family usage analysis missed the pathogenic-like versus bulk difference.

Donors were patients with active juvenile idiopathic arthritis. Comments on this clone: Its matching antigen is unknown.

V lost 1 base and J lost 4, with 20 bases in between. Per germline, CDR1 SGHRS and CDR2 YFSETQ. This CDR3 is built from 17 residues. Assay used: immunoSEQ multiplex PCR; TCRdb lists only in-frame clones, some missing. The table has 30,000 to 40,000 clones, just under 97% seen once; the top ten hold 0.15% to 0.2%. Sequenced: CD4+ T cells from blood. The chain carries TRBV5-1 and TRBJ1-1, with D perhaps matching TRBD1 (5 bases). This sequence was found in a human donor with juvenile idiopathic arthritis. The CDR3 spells CASSLMASGGRTTEAFF. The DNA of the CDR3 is TGCGCCAGCAGCTTGATGGCCTCGGGGGGGAGGACCACTGAAGCTTTCTTT.